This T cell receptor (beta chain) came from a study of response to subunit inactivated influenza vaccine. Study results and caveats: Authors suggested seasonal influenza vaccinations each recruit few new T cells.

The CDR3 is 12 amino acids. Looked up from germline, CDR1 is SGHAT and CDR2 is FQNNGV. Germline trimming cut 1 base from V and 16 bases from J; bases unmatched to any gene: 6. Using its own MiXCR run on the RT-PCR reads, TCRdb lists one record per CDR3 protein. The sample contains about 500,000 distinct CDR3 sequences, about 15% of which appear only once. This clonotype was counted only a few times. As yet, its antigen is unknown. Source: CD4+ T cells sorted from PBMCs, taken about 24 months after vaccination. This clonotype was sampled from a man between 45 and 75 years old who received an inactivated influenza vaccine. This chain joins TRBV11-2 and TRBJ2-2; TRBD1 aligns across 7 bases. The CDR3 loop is CASSLAIGTAFF. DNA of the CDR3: TGTGCCAGCAGCTTAGCAATAGGGACAGCGTTTTTT.